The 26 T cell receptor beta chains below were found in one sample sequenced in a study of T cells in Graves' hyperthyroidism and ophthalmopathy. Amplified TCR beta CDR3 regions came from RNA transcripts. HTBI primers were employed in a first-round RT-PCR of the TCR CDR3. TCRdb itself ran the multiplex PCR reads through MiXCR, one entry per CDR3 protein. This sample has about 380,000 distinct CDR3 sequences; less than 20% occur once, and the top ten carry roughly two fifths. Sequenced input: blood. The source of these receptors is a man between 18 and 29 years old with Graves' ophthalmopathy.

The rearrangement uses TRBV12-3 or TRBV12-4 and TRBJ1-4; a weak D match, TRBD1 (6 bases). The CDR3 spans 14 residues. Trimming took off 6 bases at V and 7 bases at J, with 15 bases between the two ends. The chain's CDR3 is CASRAETGTEKLFF. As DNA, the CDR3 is TGTGCCAGCAGGGCCGAAACAGGGACTGAAAAACTGTTTTTT.

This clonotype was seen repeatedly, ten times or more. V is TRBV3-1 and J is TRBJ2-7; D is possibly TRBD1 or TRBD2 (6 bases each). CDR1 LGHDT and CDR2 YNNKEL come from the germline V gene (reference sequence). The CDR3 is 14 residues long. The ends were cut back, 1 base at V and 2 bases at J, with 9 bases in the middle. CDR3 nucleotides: TGTGCCAGCAGCCAAGCGGGGGCCACCTACGAGCAGTACTTC. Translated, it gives CASSQAGATYEQYF.

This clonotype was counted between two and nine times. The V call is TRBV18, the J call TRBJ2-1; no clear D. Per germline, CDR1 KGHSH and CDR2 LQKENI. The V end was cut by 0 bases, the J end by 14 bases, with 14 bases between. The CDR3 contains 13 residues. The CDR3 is CASSPPNSGSEFF. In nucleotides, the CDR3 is TGTGCCAGCTCACCACCGAATTCCGGGTCGGAGTTCTTC.

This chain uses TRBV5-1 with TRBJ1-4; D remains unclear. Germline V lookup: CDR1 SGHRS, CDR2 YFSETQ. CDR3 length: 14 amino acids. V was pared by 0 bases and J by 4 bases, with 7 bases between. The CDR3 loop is CASSLGGYNEKLFF. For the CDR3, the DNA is TGCGCCAGCAGCTTGGGCGGCTATAATGAAAAACTGTTTTTT.

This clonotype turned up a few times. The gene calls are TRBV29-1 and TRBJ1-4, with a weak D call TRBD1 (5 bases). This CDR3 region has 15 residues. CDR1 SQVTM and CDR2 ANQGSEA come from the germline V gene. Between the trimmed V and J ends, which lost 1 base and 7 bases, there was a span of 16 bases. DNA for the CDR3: TGCAGCGTTGAAGTCGGCGTGTCAGGGAGTGAAAAACTGTTTTTT. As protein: CSVEVGVSGSEKLFF. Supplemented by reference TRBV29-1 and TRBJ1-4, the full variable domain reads SAVISQKPSRDICQRGTSLTIQCQVDSQVTMMFWYRQQPGQSLTLIATANQGSEATYESGFVIDKFPISRPNLTFSTLTVSNMSPEDSSIYLCSVEVGVSGSEKLFFGSGTQLSVL.

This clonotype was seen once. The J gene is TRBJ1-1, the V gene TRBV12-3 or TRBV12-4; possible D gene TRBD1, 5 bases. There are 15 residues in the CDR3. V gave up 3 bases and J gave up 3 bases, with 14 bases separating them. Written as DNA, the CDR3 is TGTGCCAGCAGTTTCTCGGGGGGTGGGTACACTGAAGCTTTCTTT. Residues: CASSFSGGGYTEAFF.

CDR3 region: CSAGGTVTGELFF. The CDR3 nucleotides read TGCAGTGCCGGGGGGACAGTTACCGGGGAGCTGTTTTTT. V usage is TRBV20-1 and J usage is TRBJ2-2, with D perhaps TRBD1 or TRBD2 (7 bases each). The CDR3 is 13 residues long. Trimming removed 6 bases from V and 5 bases from J, with 13 bases in between. Germline CDR1 is DFQATT and CDR2 is SNEGSKA (reference sequence).

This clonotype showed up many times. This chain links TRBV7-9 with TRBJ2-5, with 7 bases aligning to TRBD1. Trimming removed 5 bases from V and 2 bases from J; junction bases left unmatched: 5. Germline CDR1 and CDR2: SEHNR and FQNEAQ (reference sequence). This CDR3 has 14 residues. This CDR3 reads CASSPMDRQETQYF. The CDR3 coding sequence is TGTGCCAGCAGCCCCATGGACAGGCAAGAGACCCAGTACTTC.

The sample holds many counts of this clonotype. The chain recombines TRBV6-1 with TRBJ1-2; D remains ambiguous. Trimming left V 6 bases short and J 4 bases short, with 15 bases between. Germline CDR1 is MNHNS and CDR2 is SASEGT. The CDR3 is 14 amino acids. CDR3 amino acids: CASSYRTASYGYTF. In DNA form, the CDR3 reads TGTGCCAGCAGCTACCGGACTGCCTCCTATGGCTACACCTTC.

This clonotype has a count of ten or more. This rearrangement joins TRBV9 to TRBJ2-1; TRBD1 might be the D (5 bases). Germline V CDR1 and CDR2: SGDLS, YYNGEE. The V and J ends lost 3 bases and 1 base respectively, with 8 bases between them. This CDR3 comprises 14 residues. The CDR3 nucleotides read TGTGCCAGCAGCGGCGACAGTTCCTACAATGAGCAGTTCTTC. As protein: CASSGDSSYNEQFF.

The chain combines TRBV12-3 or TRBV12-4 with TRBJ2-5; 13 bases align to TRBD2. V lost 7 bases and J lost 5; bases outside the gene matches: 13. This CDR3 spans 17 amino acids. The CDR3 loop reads CASTPTSGGAGGETQYF. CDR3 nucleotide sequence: TGTGCCAGCACCCCTACTAGCGGGGGGGCCGGGGGGGAGACCCAGTACTTC.

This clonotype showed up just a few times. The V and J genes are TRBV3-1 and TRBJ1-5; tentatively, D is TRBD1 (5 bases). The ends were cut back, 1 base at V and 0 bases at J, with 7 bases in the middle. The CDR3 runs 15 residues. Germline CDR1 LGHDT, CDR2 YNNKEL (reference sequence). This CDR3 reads CASSQGGVSNQPQHF. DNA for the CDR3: TGTGCCAGCAGCCAAGGGGGGGTTAGCAATCAGCCCCAGCATTTT.

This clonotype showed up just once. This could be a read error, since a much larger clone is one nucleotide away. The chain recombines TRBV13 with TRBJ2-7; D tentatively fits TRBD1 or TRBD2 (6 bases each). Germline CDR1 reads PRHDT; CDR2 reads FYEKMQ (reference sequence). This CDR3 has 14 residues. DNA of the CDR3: TGTGTCAGCAGCCTACGACAGGAGGGTGACGAGCAGTACTTC. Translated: CVSSLRQEGDEQYF.

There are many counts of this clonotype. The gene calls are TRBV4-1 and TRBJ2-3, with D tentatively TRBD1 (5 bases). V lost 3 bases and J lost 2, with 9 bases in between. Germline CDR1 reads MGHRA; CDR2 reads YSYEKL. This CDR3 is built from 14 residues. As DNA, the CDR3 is TGCGCCAGCAGCCAGCCGGACACCACAGATACGCAGTATTTT. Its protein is CASSQPDTTDTQYF.

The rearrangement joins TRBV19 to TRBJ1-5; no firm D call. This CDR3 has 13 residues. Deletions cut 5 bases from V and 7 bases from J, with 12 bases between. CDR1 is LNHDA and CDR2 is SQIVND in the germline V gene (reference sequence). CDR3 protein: CASSSQTQQPQHF. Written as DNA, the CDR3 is TGTGCCAGTAGTTCCCAGACACAACAGCCCCAGCATTTT.

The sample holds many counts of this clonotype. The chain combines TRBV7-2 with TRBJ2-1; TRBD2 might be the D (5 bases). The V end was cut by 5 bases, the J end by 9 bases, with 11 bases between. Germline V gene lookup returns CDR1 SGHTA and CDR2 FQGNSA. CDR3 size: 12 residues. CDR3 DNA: TGTGCCAGCAGCGTGAGGGTTGGTGAGCAGTTCTTC. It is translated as CASSVRVGEQFF.

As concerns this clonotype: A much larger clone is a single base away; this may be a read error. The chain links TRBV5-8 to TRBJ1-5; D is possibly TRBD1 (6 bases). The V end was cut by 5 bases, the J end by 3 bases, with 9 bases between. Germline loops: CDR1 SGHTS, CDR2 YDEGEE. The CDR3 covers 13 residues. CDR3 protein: CASRDSHNQPQHF. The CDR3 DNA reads TGTGCCAGCAGGGACAGTCACAATCAGCCCCAGCATTTT.

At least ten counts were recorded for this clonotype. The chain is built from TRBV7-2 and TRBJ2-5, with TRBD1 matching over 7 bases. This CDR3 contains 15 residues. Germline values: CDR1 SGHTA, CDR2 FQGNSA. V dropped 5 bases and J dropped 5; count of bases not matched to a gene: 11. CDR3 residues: CASSLHGTEGETQYF. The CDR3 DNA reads TGTGCCAGCAGCCTCCACGGGACAGAAGGGGAGACCCAGTACTTC.

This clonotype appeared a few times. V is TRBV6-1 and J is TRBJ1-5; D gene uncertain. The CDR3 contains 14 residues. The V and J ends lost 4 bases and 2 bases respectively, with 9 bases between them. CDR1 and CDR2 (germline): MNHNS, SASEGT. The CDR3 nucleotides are TGTGCCAGCAGTGGGGTGGCGGGCAATCAGCCCCAGCATTTT. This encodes CASSGVAGNQPQHF.

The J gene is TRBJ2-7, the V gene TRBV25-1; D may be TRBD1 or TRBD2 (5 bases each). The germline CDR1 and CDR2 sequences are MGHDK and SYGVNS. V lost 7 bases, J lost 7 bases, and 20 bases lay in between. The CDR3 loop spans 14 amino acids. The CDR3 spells CASTPDWGSGEQYF. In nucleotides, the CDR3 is TGTGCCAGCACCCCTGATTGGGGGTCGGGGGAGCAGTACTTC.

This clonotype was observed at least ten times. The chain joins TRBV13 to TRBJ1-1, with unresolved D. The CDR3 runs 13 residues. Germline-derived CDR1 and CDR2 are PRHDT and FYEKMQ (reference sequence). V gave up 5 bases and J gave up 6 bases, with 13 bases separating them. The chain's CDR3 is CASSPSNAPEAFF. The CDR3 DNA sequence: TGTGCCAGCAGCCCCTCTAATGCCCCTGAAGCTTTCTTT.

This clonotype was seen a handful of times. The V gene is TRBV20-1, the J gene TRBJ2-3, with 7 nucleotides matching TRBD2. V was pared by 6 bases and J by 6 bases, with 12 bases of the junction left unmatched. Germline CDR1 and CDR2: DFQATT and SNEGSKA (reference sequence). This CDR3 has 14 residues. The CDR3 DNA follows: TGCAGTGCCCGCGGGAGAAACGTTGGGGATACGCAGTATTTT. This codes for CSARGRNVGDTQYF.

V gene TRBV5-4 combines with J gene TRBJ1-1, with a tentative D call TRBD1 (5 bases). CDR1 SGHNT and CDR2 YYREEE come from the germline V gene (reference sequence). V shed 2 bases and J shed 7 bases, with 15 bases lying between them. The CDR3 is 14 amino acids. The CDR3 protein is CASSLQEVTLEAFF. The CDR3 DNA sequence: TGTGCCAGCAGCTTACAGGAAGTGACACTTGAAGCTTTCTTT.

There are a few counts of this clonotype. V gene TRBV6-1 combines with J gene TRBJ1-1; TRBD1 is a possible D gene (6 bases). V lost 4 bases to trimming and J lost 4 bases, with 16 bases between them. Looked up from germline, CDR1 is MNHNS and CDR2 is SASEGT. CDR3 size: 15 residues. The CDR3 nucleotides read TGTGCCAGCAGTGGCCCTGAAGGGGGGGGCACTGAAGCTTTCTTT. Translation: CASSGPEGGGTEAFF.

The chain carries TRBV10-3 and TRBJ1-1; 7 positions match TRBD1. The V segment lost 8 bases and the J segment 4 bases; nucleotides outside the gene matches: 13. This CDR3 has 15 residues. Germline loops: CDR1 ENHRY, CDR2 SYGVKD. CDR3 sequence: CAIYPREGASTEAFF. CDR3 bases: TGTGCCATCTACCCTAGGGAGGGGGCCAGCACTGAAGCTTTCTTT.

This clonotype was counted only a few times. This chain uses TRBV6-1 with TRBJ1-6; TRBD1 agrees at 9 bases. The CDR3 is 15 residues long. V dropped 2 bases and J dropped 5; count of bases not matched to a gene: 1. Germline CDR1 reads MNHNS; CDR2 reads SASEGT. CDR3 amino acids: CASSEWTGDNSPLHF. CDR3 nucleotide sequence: TGTGCCAGCAGTGAATGGACAGGGGATAATTCACCCCTCCACTTT.